This TCR beta chain emerged from a study of CD8 T cells in Susac syndrome (dated by TCRdb to the late 2010s). Regarding the complete study: Among the sequenced Susac syndrome patients, about 6 had clinically active disease and roughly 8 were in clinical remission. At blood withdrawal, Susac syndrome patients were either therapy-naive, taking corticosteroids (in some cases with IVIg as well), or taking IVIg alone. Repertoire sequencing was used to test whether CD8+ T cell activation and differentiation in Susac syndrome was antigen driven. Clonality of the CD8+ T cell repertoire was compared between more than 10 healthy donors, about 14 Susac syndrome patients and some 15 multiple sclerosis patients. Broad study findings and their caveats: The number of individuals in the TCR sequencing and HLA analysis was acknowledged as relatively small. Looking at Susac-specific public clones, the researchers identified some 16 in the total CD8+ repertoire and five in the CD8+ TEMRA repertoire. Susac syndrome CD8+ repertoires showed clonal expansion, highest in CD8+ TEMRA cells and greater in clinically active than remitting patients.

The cysteine opens and the phenylalanine closes a CDR3 of 15 amino acids. Only the CDR3 region is kept as DNA, spanning 45 bases read in frame from base 1. V and J lose 5 bases and 2 bases, and a span of 13 bases separates them. CDR1 SGHRS and CDR2 YFSETQ were looked up in the germline V gene. Peripheral blood CD8+ and CD4+ T cells from healthy donors, Susac syndrome patients and multiple sclerosis patients were profiled by high-throughput TCR beta sequencing. Recently defined diagnostic criteria for definite or probable disease were met by the Susac syndrome patients. Bulk CD8+ and CD4+ T cells were purified magnetically by negative isolation, whereas CD8+ TEMRA cells were enriched by FACS. Blood was drawn into EDTA tubes, processed within 24 hours, and PBMCs were isolated by density gradient centrifugation. PBMCs destined for TCR sequencing were cryopreserved in liquid nitrogen and later thawed in a 37 °C water bath. A purity of at least 90% was achieved for sorted or isolated CD4+, CD8+ and CD8+ TEMRA cells.

RNA was extracted using the RNeasy kit, and about 0.45 to 1 ug of the RNA was reverse transcribed with random hexamers. The immunoSEQ multiplex PCR assay, which covers 54 Vbeta and 13 Jbeta segments, was used to amplify TCR beta CDR3 regions. To correct PCR amplification bias, a synthetic template baseline was used for both primer optimization and computational correction. Regarding the original processing steps: Reads were annotated to V, D and J genes per IMGT and analyzed with immunoSEQ Analyzer, keeping only productive sequences. To calculate clonality, Shannon entropy was normalized by log2 of the number of productive unique sequences and then subtracted from one. For each patient and control, public and private clones were evaluated within the 100 most prevalent clones. Clones were defined as Susac-specific if absent from the healthy and MS cohorts, from some 1,000 published viral clones and from other ImmuneACCESS disease sequences. TCRdb itself trimmed the public reads at Q25 with fastp, ran MiXCR and retained productive beta chains. Every CDR3 protein is listed once, alongside the most common genes and DNA of its rows. The V and J calls follow TCRdb's processing rather than the paper's. The sample table shows tens of thousands of distinct CDR3 sequences, and approximately 94% are seen once. The ten largest clones take up 0.35% to 0.55% of the sample.

Turning to this clonotype: What antigen it recognizes has not been identified. The sample holds no much larger clone one base away, and base qualities are not on file.

Sequencing was done on a sample of CD8+ T cells from PBMCs. The sequence came from a human donor with Susac syndrome. The receptor chain draws on TRBV5-1 and TRBJ2-2; a weak D assignment points to TRBD2 (6 bases agree). The DNA reads TGCGCCAGCAGACCCGGGACTCCTAACACCGGGGAGCTGTTTTTT. It encodes CASRPGTPNTGELFF.